Each of the 30 T cell receptor beta chains below was sequenced from the same sample in a study of CD8+CD57+ T cells in acquired aplastic anemia. Investigators profiled TCR beta VDJ and CDR3 from genomic DNA template. TCRdb reprocessed the reads with MiXCR, giving one entry per CDR3 protein. Seen here are 150,000 to 200,000 distinct CDR3 sequences, around 50% observed once, and the top ten hold under 1.2%. For sequencing, patients were chosen who had shown expansion of CD8+CD57+ cells by flow cytometry. The sequencing sample was made of sorted CD4+, CD8+, or CD8+CD57+ T cells (not recorded which) from PBMCs. These receptors were collected from a human donor with aplastic anemia.

Points on this clonotype: This may arise from a read error, as a much more abundant clone is one base away. The gene calls are TRBV7-8 and TRBJ2-5, with D maybe TRBD2 (7 bases). CDR3 length equals 15 residues. Looked up from germline, CDR1 is SGHVS and CDR2 is FQNEAQ. In DNA, the CDR3 is TGTGCCAGCACCCCCTGGGGGGGGGGACAAGGGACCCAGTACTTC. Translated, it gives CASTPWGGGQGTQYF.

This chain links TRBV7-8 with TRBJ1-2, with 8 bases lining up with TRBD1. The germline CDR1 and CDR2 sequences are SGHVS and FQNEAQ. The CDR3 has 12 amino acids. Trimming cost V 9 bases and J 6 bases; bases outside gene matches: 6. DNA for the CDR3: TGTGCCAGTCGTCAGGGGGCCCATGGCTACACCTTC. The encoded protein is CASRQGAHGYTF.

This clonotype has a count of ten or more. The J gene is TRBJ1-4, the V gene TRBV4-3; D gene unclear. The V end lost 5 bases, the J end lost 10 bases, and 14 bases lay between the germline ends. The CDR3 length is 13 residues. The germline V gene has CDR1 LGHNA and CDR2 YSLEER. The CDR3 DNA is TGCGCCAGCAGCTCCGTGGATCCGAGAAAACTGTTTTTT. Amino acids: CASSSVDPRKLFF.

To note about this clonotype: Being one base from a much bigger clone, this may be a read error. The V call is TRBV5-1, the J call TRBJ1-4; D gene unclear. The CDR3 sequence is 15 residues long. Per the germline V gene, CDR1 is SGHRS and CDR2 is YFSETQ. CDR3 sequence reads: CASSLVGIDNEELFF. The DNA of the CDR3 is TGCGCCAGCAGCTTGGTCGGGATTGATAATGAAGAACTGTTTTTT. The complete variable domain, with remaining parts taken from reference TRBV5-1 and TRBJ1-4, reads KAGVTQTPRYLIKTRGQQVTLSCSPISGHRSVSWYQQTPGQGLQFLFEYFSETQRNKGNFPGRFSGRQFSNSRSEMNVSTLELGDSALYLCASSLVGIDNEELFFGSGTQLSVL.

The chain carries TRBV7-9 and TRBJ1-2; D is uncertain. The CDR3 runs 14 residues. CDR1 is SEHNR, CDR2 FQNEAQ, per germline (reference sequence). Trimming took 0 bases from V and 10 from J, leaving 15 bases between them. The CDR3 DNA is TGTGCCAGCAGCTTAGCGTCCCTAGAAGAGGACTACACCTTC. Amino acids: CASSLASLEEDYTF.

About this clonotype: This may arise from a read error, as a much more abundant clone is one base away. V and J are TRBV20-1 and TRBJ1-2; D is undetermined. V gave up 2 bases and J gave up 6 bases, with 16 bases separating them. CDR1 DFQATT and CDR2 SNEGSKA come from the germline V gene (reference sequence). CDR3 length: 14 residues. The CDR3 DNA reads as TGCAGTGCTAGAAGCCGAGAGGGTTTTCATGGCTACACCTTC. Its translation is CSARSREGFHGYTF.

J is TRBJ2-7 and V is TRBV11-1; TRBD1 matches 7 bases. Looked up from germline, CDR1 is SGHAT and CDR2 is FQDESV (reference sequence). With V trimmed by 4 bases and J by 3 bases, 9 bases remained unmatched. CDR3 length: 15 residues. The CDR3 here is CASSSVGTANYEQYF. The CDR3, as DNA: TGTGCCAGCAGCTCCGTCGGGACAGCGAACTACGAGCAGTACTTC.

The rearrangement joins TRBV2 to TRBJ1-3; D is possibly TRBD1 (5 bases). The CDR3 has 15 residues. Germline CDR1 and CDR2: SNHLY and FYNNEI. Trimming removed 6 bases at V and 0 bases at J, with 12 bases between. CDR3: CASRVGTSSGNTIYF. CDR3 DNA: TGTGCCAGCAGGGTCGGGACCTCCTCTGGAAACACCATATATTTT.

This clonotype appeared many times. This rearrangement joins TRBV7-2 to TRBJ2-5, with D hard to call. This CDR3 is 14 amino acids long. V lost 1 base and J lost 7, with 13 bases in between. Germline assignment: CDR1 SGHTA and CDR2 FQGNSA. In DNA form, the CDR3 reads TGTGCCAGCAGCTTAGGGCAGGCGGATGGGACCCAGTACTTC. Translated: CASSLGQADGTQYF.

V usage is TRBV14 and J usage is TRBJ2-3, with TRBD1 matching 7 bases. Unmatched junction bases numbered 2, after V lost 4 bases and J lost 7 bases. This CDR3 has 12 residues. The germline V gene encodes CDR1 SGHDN and CDR2 FVKESK. CDR3 amino acids: CASSPGQYTQYF. CDR3 nucleotide sequence: TGTGCCAGCAGCCCGGGACAGTATACGCAGTATTTT.

This sequence joins TRBV7-9 and TRBJ2-7; 7 bases agree with TRBD1. J gave up 5 bases and V 5 bases, and 6 bases lay outside the gene matches. The CDR3 runs 13 residues. CDR1 and CDR2 from the germline V gene are SEHNR and FQNEAQ (reference sequence). The CDR3 DNA sequence: TGTGCCAGCAGCACCGGGACAGTCAACGAGCAGTACTTC. Protein: CASSTGTVNEQYF.

The chain recombines TRBV12-3 or TRBV12-4 with TRBJ2-3; 7 nucleotides match TRBD1. CDR3 length: 17 amino acids. The J segment lost 1 base and the V segment lost 5 bases, leaving 12 bases of the junction unmatched. In DNA form, the CDR3 reads TGTGCCAGCAGTCCCAATCGAGGGGGCGCGGGCACAGATACGCAGTATTTT. Translated: CASSPNRGGAGTDTQYF.

The V call is TRBV29-1, the J call TRBJ2-2; D unresolved. This CDR3 comprises 14 residues. V was cut by 1 base and J by 3 bases, with 9 bases left in between. From germline, CDR1 is SQVTM and CDR2 ANQGSEA. The CDR3 DNA reads as TGCAGCGTTGAAGTGGTAGGCCACACCGGGGAGCTGTTTTTT. Translation: CSVEVVGHTGELFF.

This clonotype came up many times. The rearrangement links TRBV10-3 to TRBJ1-6, with TRBD1 identical over 10 bases. CDR1 is ENHRY, CDR2 SYGVKD, per germline. The CDR3 loop spans 17 amino acids. The ends lost 2 bases at V and 9 bases at J; junction bases unmatched: 10. The CDR3 protein is CAISETRQGAFASPLHF. CDR3 coding DNA: TGTGCCATCAGTGAGACCCGACAGGGGGCATTTGCTTCACCCCTCCACTTT.

The chain is built from TRBV19 and TRBJ2-3; D uncertain. This CDR3 has 17 residues. V lost 6 bases to trimming and J lost 0 bases, with 19 bases between them. In germline, CDR1 is LNHDA, CDR2 SQIVND (reference sequence). The CDR3, as DNA: TGTGCCAGTAGGGGCCGCGTGGGCCGAGCTAGCACAGATACGCAGTATTTT. Its protein product is CASRGRVGRASTDTQYF.

This chain uses TRBV6-1 with TRBJ2-4, with no clear D. The CDR3 runs 14 residues. Germline CDR1 and CDR2: MNHNS and SASEGT. V lost 5 bases and J 7 bases, leaving 15 bases between the germline ends. CDR3 amino acids: CASSLSQSRNIQYF. The DNA of the CDR3 is TGTGCCAGCAGTCTAAGCCAATCTAGGAACATTCAGTACTTC.

This chain joins TRBV24-1 and TRBJ2-1; the D gene is possibly TRBD2 (5 bases). Trimming removed 5 bases from V and 0 bases from J, with 10 bases in between. The CDR3 consists of 15 residues. Germline CDR1 KGHDR, CDR2 SFDVKD. CDR3 region: CATSGRASSYNEQFF. CDR3 nucleotide sequence: TGTGCCACCAGTGGGCGGGCTAGCTCCTACAATGAGCAGTTCTTC.

This clonotype was counted between two and nine times. This chain joins TRBV20-1 and TRBJ2-1; D may correspond to TRBD1 or TRBD2 (5 bases each). CDR3 length equals 17 residues. The germline V gene encodes CDR1 DFQATT and CDR2 SNEGSKA (reference sequence). V gave up 1 base and J gave up 6 bases, with 22 bases separating them. As DNA, the CDR3 is TGCAGTGCTAGAGTATCATCTTGGGGGTTCGAGGGCAATGAGCAGTTCTTC. Translated: CSARVSSWGFEGNEQFF.

This clonotype appeared many times. An end of the junction differs from the germline gene, which may be a read error. The chain carries TRBV3-1 and TRBJ2-7, with D perhaps being TRBD1 or TRBD2 (5 bases each). CDR1 is LGHDT and CDR2 is YNNKEL in the germline V gene (reference sequence). CDR3 length: 13 amino acids. For the CDR3, the DNA is TGTGCCAGCAGCCAAGATGGACGCCGGGACCCCAACTTC. Translation: CASSQDGRRDPNF.

This clonotype was detected only a few times. This rearrangement joins TRBV10-3 to TRBJ2-7; 9 bases agree with TRBD2. V gave up 7 bases and J gave up 0 bases; unmatched junction bases: 1. Per germline, CDR1 ENHRY and CDR2 SYGVKD. CDR3 length: 13 amino acids. The CDR3 protein is CAITSGDSYEQYF. The CDR3 nucleotides are TGTGCCATCACTAGCGGGGACTCCTACGAGCAGTACTTC.

The CDR3 DNA reads TGTGCCAGTAGCCGACTAGCCAGAGCGGCAGATACGCAGTATTTT. Its translation is CASSRLARAADTQYF. The chain combines TRBV19 with TRBJ2-3, with 7 bases that match TRBD2. This CDR3 spans 15 amino acids. The germline V gene has CDR1 LNHDA and CDR2 SQIVND (reference sequence). Germline trimming cut 6 bases from V and 4 bases from J; bases unmatched to any gene: 10. The variable domain in full, completed from reference TRBV19 and TRBJ2-3, reads DGGITQSPKYLFRKEGQNVTLSCEQNLNHDAMYWYRQDPGQGLRLIYYSQIVNDFQKGDIAEGYSVSREKKESFPLTVTSAQKNPTAFYLCASSRLARAADTQYFGPGTRLTVL.

Turning to this clonotype: The junction departs from the called germline gene at one end, perhaps through a read error. The rearrangement joins TRBV2 to TRBJ2-1; no clear D gene. The germline CDR1 and CDR2 sequences are SNHLY and FYNNEI. The CDR3 is made up of 11 amino acids. The CDR3 DNA sequence: TGTGACAGCGACCGATACAGTGAGCAGTTCTTC. Translated, it gives CDSDRYSEQFF.

V and J are TRBV2 and TRBJ1-1; D not certain. CDR3 size: 13 residues. Germline V gene lookup returns CDR1 SNHLY and CDR2 FYNNEI. V dropped 6 bases and J dropped 3 bases, with 11 bases sitting between them. The CDR3 bases are TGTGCCAGCAGAGAATCAGGTTACACTGAAGCTTTCTTT. It specifies CASRESGYTEAFF.

This clonotype was seen ten or more times. The rearrangement uses TRBV20-1 and TRBJ2-5; 11 nucleotides line up with TRBD1. This CDR3 contains 16 residues. In germline, CDR1 is DFQATT, CDR2 SNEGSKA (reference sequence). The V gene end was trimmed by 4 bases and the J gene end by 5 bases; junction bases not matched to a gene: 12. CDR3 residues: CSAISTGQGGRETQYF. The CDR3 nucleotides are TGCAGTGCTATTAGCACGGGACAGGGGGGGCGGGAGACCCAGTACTTC.

This clonotype has ten or more counts. The CDR3 DNA reads TGCAGTGCTAGAGGATCGGGGGGGGCCTACGAGCAGTACTTC. Encoded protein: CSARGSGGAYEQYF. This rearrangement joins TRBV20-1 to TRBJ2-7, with TRBD2 matching over 8 bases. Losses at the gene ends were 1 base for V and 2 bases for J; bases not matched to a gene: 4. The CDR3 is 14 amino acids. Germline assignment: CDR1 DFQATT and CDR2 SNEGSKA (reference sequence).

In this sample, this clonotype turned up a few times. The V and J genes are TRBV19 and TRBJ2-3; D gene unclear. The germline V gene has CDR1 LNHDA and CDR2 SQIVND (reference sequence). Deletions cut 6 bases from V and 1 base from J, with 5 bases between. CDR3 size: 12 residues. CDR3 sequence: CASSGRTDTQYF. CDR3 in DNA: TGTGCCAGTAGCGGCCGCACAGATACGCAGTATTTT.

This chain joins TRBV7-6 and TRBJ2-7; D gene unclear. There are 15 residues in the CDR3. V lost 5 bases, J lost 2 bases, and 16 bases lay in between. In germline, CDR1 is SGHVS, CDR2 FNYEAQ. The DNA of the CDR3 is TGTGCCAGCAGCCCGAACACACAACCGACCTACGAGCAGTACTTC. Translated, it gives CASSPNTQPTYEQYF. Filled out from reference TRBV7-6 and TRBJ2-7, the complete variable domain reads GAGVSQSPRYKVTKRGQDVALRCDPISGHVSLYWYRQALGQGPEFLTYFNYEAQQDKSGLPNDRFSAERPEGSISTLTIQRTEQRDSAMYRCASSPNTQPTYEQYFGPGTRLTVT.

The chain links TRBV18 to TRBJ2-3; D is unclear. V lost 2 bases, J lost 10 bases, and 22 bases lay in between. Germline V gene data show CDR1 as KGHSH and CDR2 as LQKENI. This CDR3 contains 16 residues. The DNA for the CDR3 is TGTGCCAGCTCACCATATATCCATAGAGAAGCTTACGCGCAGTATTTT. Protein: CASSPYIHREAYAQYF.

The chain recombines TRBV7-8 with TRBJ1-5; possibly TRBD1 for D (6 bases). V lost 3 bases and J 7 bases, leaving 19 bases between the germline ends. This CDR3 contains 16 residues. Per germline, CDR1 SGHVS and CDR2 FQNEAQ. The CDR3 DNA reads as TGTGCCAGCAGCTTGGAGGCAGGGGTGTACGAGCAGCCCCAGCATTTT. It encodes CASSLEAGVYEQPQHF.

The J gene is TRBJ2-1, the V gene TRBV19, with a weak D call TRBD1 (5 bases). The CDR3 is made up of 12 amino acids. Germline V CDR1 and CDR2: LNHDA, SQIVND (reference sequence). Trimming took 2 bases from V and 10 from J, leaving 9 bases between them. The chain's CDR3 is CASSILREEQFF. CDR3 sequence (DNA): TGTGCCAGTAGTATACTCAGGGAAGAGCAGTTCTTC.